A selection of T cell receptor beta chains follows, all from one sample in a study of cytomegalovirus exposure and HLA in healthy donors. Repertoires were generated with immunoSEQ multiplex PCR, while TCRdb's copy carries only in-frame clones and drops some. With some 72,000 clones in the sample, the ten largest clones hold roughly 0.8%. Sequencing was carried out using PBMCs. Receptor source: a boy younger than 18 in good health and CMV-seronegative. The CDR3 runs from the conserved cysteine through the conserved F or W.

V: TRBV9
J: TRBJ1-2
CDR3: CASSSFPGQGKNTF

V: TRBV4-1
J: TRBJ2-7
CDR3: CASSQRTTYEQYF

V: TRBV6-5
J: TRBJ2-1
CDR3: CASSLRTGGDNEQFF

V: TRBV11-2
J: TRBJ1-3
CDR3: CASSYGVLNGNTIYF

V: TRBV29-1
J: TRBJ2-2
CDR3: CSGRDRGRSGELFF

V: TRBV29-1
J: TRBJ2-7
CDR3: CSVLLGQGEQYF

V: TRBV30
J: TRBJ2-7
CDR3: CAWSAEDPRGYEQYF

V: TRBV25-1
J: TRBJ1-4
CDR3: CASSATTGDNEKLFF

V: TRBV4-1
J: TRBJ1-1
CDR3: CASSQVEGLRTEAFF

V: TRBV19
J: TRBJ2-7
CDR3: CASREGTSSREQYF

V: TRBV6-1
J: TRBJ2-7
CDR3: CASSGSGGTRYEQYF

V: TRBV30
J: TRBJ1-5
CDR3: CAWSQGASSNQPQHF

V: TRBV18
J: TRBJ1-1
CDR3: CANSPQQGDTEDFF

V: TRBV4-2
J: TRBJ2-3
CDR3: CASSQDWLARADTQYF

V: TRBV5-1
J: TRBJ2-5
CDR3: CASRGSTETQYF

V: TRBV6-1
J: TRBJ1-5
CDR3: CASRISGQGTGPQHF

V: TRBV5-5
J: TRBJ1-2
CDR3: CASSTGQGGSTAYGYTF

V: TRBV4-3
J: TRBJ1-1
CDR3: CASSPSITTVLSLGAFF

V: TRBV5-1
J: TRBJ1-4
CDR3: CASSLDSNGGDEKLFF

V: TRBV11-1
J: TRBJ1-2
CDR3: CASSPDRGDYGYTF

V: TRBV6-5
J: TRBJ1-1
CDR3: CASSFLGMNTEAFF

V: TRBV10-3
J: TRBJ2-5
CDR3: CAISSGFQETQYF

V: TRBV7-3
J: TRBJ2-3
CDR3: CASSSSGGPDTQYF

V: TRBV2
J: TRBJ1-4
CDR3: CASSEGGGWASNEKLFF

V: TRBV7-2
J: TRBJ1-1
CDR3: CASSFRDRAFF

V: TRBV7-8
J: TRBJ2-3
CDR3: CASSGWVLAETTDTQYF

V: TRBV9
J: TRBJ1-1
CDR3: CASSVGYSIQNTEAFF

V: TRBV7-9
J: TRBJ2-7
CDR3: CASSQSGQAYEQYF

V: TRBV4-2
J: TRBJ2-7
CDR3: CASSQDTRVYEQYF

V: TRBV6-6
J: TRBJ1-1
CDR3: CASRKTGDTEAFF

V: TRBV9
J: TRBJ2-3
CDR3: CASSALIPGEQDTQYF

V: TRBV30
J: TRBJ2-3
CDR3: CAGRAPGADTQYF

V: TRBV10-3
J: TRBJ1-1
CDR3: CAIKVAQGNTEAFF

V: TRBV4-2
J: TRBJ2-7
CDR3: CASSRVYEQYF

V: TRBV5-1
J: TRBJ2-7
CDR3: CASSLAGTYEQYF

V: TRBV6-5
J: TRBJ2-3
CDR3: CASSYLMDRGGQYF

V: TRBV7-2
J: TRBJ1-1
CDR3: CASSYQGTPEAFF

V: TRBV5-1
J: TRBJ1-3
CDR3: CASSLAGDSGGNTIYF

V: TRBV5-1
J: TRBJ1-3
CDR3: CASSLDRAGNTIYF

V: TRBV14
J: TRBJ2-5
CDR3: CARGRGQETQYF